This T cell receptor beta chain was identified in a study of Tregs in tolerant kidney transplant recipients (dated 2019 in TCRdb). At the level of the whole study: The transplants used related donors along with nonmyeloablative bone marrow transplantation, and in the human trials mixed chimerism was transient. TCRbeta sequencing was used in the study to identify donor-specific regulatory T cells before combined kidney and bone marrow transplantation, and the identified cells were then tracked after transplant.

Study-wide conclusions, independent of this receptor: Because only a small number of patients were included, the study had limitations, and the results will need to be validated in larger populations as well as under other immunosuppression protocols. Biological reproducibility was not directly assessed, although technical replication error appeared to be minimal. For some patients, the PCR primers changed as time went on, which meant samples from those patients could not be compared with one another at the nucleotide level. Donor-specific Treg expansion was found to exceed global Treg expansion in tolerant patients, suggesting antigen-driven rather than nonspecific expansion. Expanding Tregs with activated donor B cells appeared to identify the most biologically relevant and donor-specific TCRbeta repertoire.

Of note for this clone: Its antigen target is currently unknown. No base-level quality is on record; no much larger clone is a single base apart.

There are 17 amino acids in the CDR3, from cysteine to phenylalanine inclusive. Only the CDR3 part of the read is kept: 51 bases, read in frame from the first base. Here V drops 5 bases and J drops 1 base, and the junction holds 10 bases not matched to any gene. CDR1 and CDR2 are read off the germline V gene as SGHDT and YYEEEE. In the paper's terms, the time point label means: blood sample drawn before combined kidney and bone marrow transplant. Unstimulated Tregs (CD4+CD25+CD127-), CD4+ non-Tregs (CD4+CD25-), CD4 and CD8 cells were FACS-sorted from thawed PBMCs. Patients were 4 combined kidney and bone marrow transplant recipients from the ITN036ST trial, and only these trial subjects had samples available. Healthy control blood was separated into PBMCs by Ficoll density gradient and cryopreserved, and patient PBMCs were collected both before and after transplant. Genomic DNA was extracted from sorted cells with the QIAGEN DNeasy Blood and Tissue Kit for TCRbeta CDR3 sequencing. High-throughput TCRbeta CDR3 sequencing was carried out commercially through immunoSEQ, with PCR amplification with bias correction and internal controls included. The authors' analysis ran thus. Unique productive TCRbeta sequences were defined by CDR3 nucleotide sequence where primers matched, otherwise by CDR3 amino acid sequence with Vbeta and Jbeta genes. To correct for sorting error, sequences found in more than one sorted population at a frequency ratio of 2:1 or less were discarded, and the remaining shared sequences were assigned to the population with the higher frequency. A sequence counted as donor-reactive if, in CFSE-low cells, the sequence had a frequency of at least 0.01% and was expanded at least 5-fold compared with unstimulated cells. Repertoire divergence was quantified by Jensen-Shannon divergence calculated from the top 100 TCRbeta sequences ranked by frequency. For samples with multiple sequencing runs, sorting error was corrected in each run separately before the runs were combined. TCRdb took this table from immuneACCESS and kept in-frame rearrangements with V and J called. Such tables lack part of the clones; where checked against another copy, unresolved V genes explain under half of the gap, and the rest is unexplained. D and trimming were read from the DNA, whereas the V and J calls and clone size are those reported in that table. The sample contains about 100,000 clones, 80% to 95% of them found a single time. Jointly, the top ten make up about 0.45% of the sample.

The rearranged segments are TRBV5-6 and TRBJ2-2; a stretch of 8 junction bases matches TRBD1. The source material was CD4+ T cells from blood, sampled before the transplant. The sequence was obtained from a human donor who received a combined kidney and bone marrow transplant. The DNA sequence is as follows: TGTGCCAGCAGTCGGATCTATGGGACAGGGAACACCGGGGAGCTGTTTTTT. The resulting protein is CASSRIYGTGNTGELFF.